This TCR beta chain was recovered during a study of post-analysis software for immune sequencing data. Study-wide findings and caveats: Five TRBV segments, including TRBV5-6, TRBV5-1 and TRBV20-1, were more frequent in patients than controls.

The germline gives CDR1 MGHRA, CDR2 YSYEKL. Trimming took 2 bases from V and 8 from J, leaving 9 bases between them. The CDR3 length is 13 residues. This clonotype appeared many times. Its specificity is unknown. TCR beta cDNA libraries included unique molecular identifiers. TCRdb independently ran MiXCR on the PCR reads; one entry per CDR3 protein. Here the sample spans some 260,000 distinct CDR3 sequences, 36% being singletons. Sequencing was performed on blood. The chain carries TRBV4-1 and TRBJ1-4, with unresolved D. The clonotype originates from a girl aged 5-17 years with multiple sclerosis. The CDR3 is CASSQFVREKLFF. CDR3 bases: TGCGCCAGCAGCCAATTCGTCCGGGAAAAACTGTTTTTT.